Below, 15 T cell receptor beta chains from the same sample are listed, as sequenced in a study of blood T cell repertoires in COVID-19. The table came from immunoSEQ multiplex PCR; TCRdb's copy has only in-frame clones and leaves some out. The sample records 30,000 to 45,000 clones, roughly 75% being singletons. Sequenced sample: peripheral blood. The origin of the receptors is a man between 65 and 85 years old with acute or convalescent COVID-19.

This clone appeared a few times. The chain carries TRBV15 and TRBJ1-3; D is perhaps TRBD1 (6 bases). The CDR3 covers 18 residues. Looked up from germline, CDR1 is LNHNV and CDR2 is YYDKDF (reference sequence). Trimming took off 3 bases at V and 0 bases at J, with 18 bases between the two ends. CDR3 bases: TGTGCCACCAGCAGCGGGGGGGCGGAGAAGCCCTCTGGAAACACCATATATTTT. Translated: CATSSGGAEKPSGNTIYF.

The chain carries TRBV6-6 and TRBJ2-5, with 8 nucleotides matching TRBD1. CDR3 length: 14 amino acids. Trimming took 2 bases from V and 7 from J; bases not matched to a gene: 6. Germline CDR1 and CDR2: MNHNY and SVGAGI (reference sequence). In DNA, the CDR3 is TGTGCCAGCAGTTACGGGACAGGCGCCAGGACCCAGTACTTC. It codes for CASSYGTGARTQYF.

The chain carries TRBV5-6 and TRBJ1-1; D might be TRBD1 (6 bases). Germline CDR1 is SGHDT and CDR2 is YYEEEE. V lost 3 bases, J lost 1 base, and 16 bases lay in between. The CDR3 runs to 16 residues. The CDR3 bases are TGTGCCAGCAGCTCGCCCGGGGGGGCTCAGAACACTGAAGCTTTCTTT. This gives the protein CASSSPGGAQNTEAFF.

This clone was seen ten or more times. J is TRBJ1-4 and V is TRBV5-6, with a possible D match to TRBD1 (5 bases). The CDR3 is made up of 17 amino acids. CDR1 is SGHDT, CDR2 YYEEEE, per germline. V was pared by 5 bases and J by 0 bases, with 17 bases between. The CDR3 protein is CASRRSGLRATNEKLFF. The CDR3 nucleotides read TGTGCCAGCAGACGCTCGGGACTCCGGGCAACTAATGAAAAACTGTTTTTT.

V and J are TRBV7-9 and TRBJ2-4, with 10 bases that match TRBD2. Germline values: CDR1 SEHNR, CDR2 FQNEAQ (reference sequence). The CDR3 length is 16 residues. V gave up 4 bases and J gave up 0 bases; unmatched junction bases: 3. CDR3 region: CASSSSGRRAKNIQYF. DNA of the CDR3: TGTGCCAGCAGCTCTAGCGGGAGACGAGCCAAAAACATTCAGTACTTC.

The rearrangement joins TRBV25-1 to TRBJ1-1; TRBD1 aligns across 8 bases. Losses at the gene ends were 4 bases for V and 1 base for J; bases not matched to a gene: 5. From germline, CDR1 is MGHDK and CDR2 SYGVNS. This CDR3 has 15 residues. CDR3 region: CASSGDRGRNTEAFF. For the CDR3, the DNA is TGTGCCAGCAGTGGAGACAGGGGCCGGAACACTGAAGCTTTCTTT.

The chain couples TRBV1 to TRBJ2-5; the D segment call TRBD2 is taken from the table without a DNA check. TRBV1 is given as a pseudogene. The CDR3 contains 16 residues. The CDR3: CTSSQGTSGRAKSQYF. CDR3 in DNA: TGCACCAGCAGCCAAGGGACTAGCGGGAGGGCCAAATCCCAGTACTTC.

This clone has a single count. V is TRBV5-4 and J is TRBJ1-2, with D perhaps TRBD1 (5 bases). V lost 0 bases, J lost 5 bases, and 11 bases lay in between. The CDR3 runs 14 residues. Germline loops: CDR1 SGHNT, CDR2 YYREEE (reference sequence). DNA of the CDR3: TGTGCCAGCAGCTTGGGGGTCAGGGAATATGGCTACACCTTC. Protein product: CASSLGVREYGYTF.

The gene calls are TRBV19 and TRBJ1-5; TRBD1 agrees at 11 bases. The junction had 14 bases not matched to a gene; V was cut back by 7 bases and J by 9 bases. Germline lookup yields CDR1 LNHDA and CDR2 SQIVND (reference sequence). CDR3 length: 16 amino acids. The CDR3 is CASTPGTGGSKMPQHF. The CDR3 region has the DNA TGTGCCAGTACGCCCGGGACAGGGGGTTCGAAAATGCCCCAGCATTTT.

The chain uses TRBV30 and TRBJ1-3; D uncertain. The CDR3 runs to 14 residues. Germline CDR1 is GTSNPN and CDR2 is SVGIG (reference sequence). V was cut by 0 bases and J by 0 bases, with 6 bases left in between. The CDR3: CAWSVRVSGNTIYF. DNA of the CDR3: TGTGCCTGGAGTGTTCGGGTCTCTGGAAACACCATATATTTT.

The chain combines TRBV4-1 with TRBJ1-2; 8 nucleotides match TRBD1. The trim removed 4 bases at V and 4 bases at J, leaving 5 bases unmatched. Germline V gene data show CDR1 as MGHRA and CDR2 as YSYEKL. The CDR3 is 14 amino acids. CDR3 DNA: TGCGCCAGCAGCCGAGGACAGGGTGCCTATGGCTACACCTTC. Encoded protein: CASSRGQGAYGYTF.

The rearrangement joins TRBV10-1 to TRBJ2-1; TRBD1 might be the D (5 bases). The V and J ends lost 2 bases and 7 bases respectively, with 12 bases between them. Per germline, CDR1 WNHNN and CDR2 SYGVQD (reference sequence). This CDR3 is 14 amino acids long. The CDR3 DNA sequence: TGCGCCAGCAGTGAGAATGGACATACTAATGAGCAGTTCTTC. Translation: CASSENGHTNEQFF.

The V call is TRBV21-1, the J call TRBJ2-1; the table assigns TRBD1, which was not confirmed against the DNA. TRBV21-1 is labeled a pseudogene. CDR3 length: 15 residues. The CDR3 is CATMGQQSISNEQFF. DNA for the CDR3: TGTGCCACCATGGGACAGCAGAGTATAAGTAATGAGCAGTTCTTC.

The V call is TRBV9, the J call TRBJ1-3; maybe TRBD1 (6 bases). The germline CDR1 and CDR2 sequences are SGDLS and YYNGEE. This CDR3 spans 15 amino acids. V lost 1 base and J 4 bases, leaving 12 bases between the germline ends. In DNA form, the CDR3 reads TGTGCCAGCAGCGTACTACAGGGATCCGGAAACACCATATATTTT. It specifies CASSVLQGSGNTIYF.

The gene calls are TRBV7-2 and TRBJ2-7; 7 bases are a match to TRBD1. CDR3 size: 13 residues. The J segment lost 3 bases and the V segment lost 5 bases, leaving 4 bases of the junction unmatched. CDR1 is SGHTA, CDR2 FQGNSA, per germline. CDR3 DNA: TGTGCCAGCAGCCCGGGGACAGTCTACGAGCAGTACTTC. It yields the protein CASSPGTVYEQYF. The variable domain in full, completed from reference TRBV7-2 and TRBJ2-7, reads GAGVSQSPSNKVTEKGKDVELRCDPISGHTALYWYRQSLGQGLEFLIYFQGNSAPDKSGLPSDRFSAERTGGSVSTLTIQRTQQEDSAVYLCASSPGTVYEQYFGPGTRLTVT.